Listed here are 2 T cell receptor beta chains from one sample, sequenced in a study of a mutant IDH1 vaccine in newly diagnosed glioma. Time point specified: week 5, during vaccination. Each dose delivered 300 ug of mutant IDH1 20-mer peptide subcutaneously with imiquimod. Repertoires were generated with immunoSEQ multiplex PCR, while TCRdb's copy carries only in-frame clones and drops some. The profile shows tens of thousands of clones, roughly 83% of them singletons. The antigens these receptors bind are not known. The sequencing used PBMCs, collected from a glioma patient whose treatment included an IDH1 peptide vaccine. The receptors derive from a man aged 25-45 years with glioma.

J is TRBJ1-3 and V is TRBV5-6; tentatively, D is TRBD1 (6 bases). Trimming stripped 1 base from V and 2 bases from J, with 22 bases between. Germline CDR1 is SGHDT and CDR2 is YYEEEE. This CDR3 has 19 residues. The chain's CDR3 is CASSLSPGRGLRAGNTIYF. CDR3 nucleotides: TGTGCCAGCAGCTTGTCCCCTGGCCGGGGGCTGCGTGCTGGAAACACCATATATTTT.

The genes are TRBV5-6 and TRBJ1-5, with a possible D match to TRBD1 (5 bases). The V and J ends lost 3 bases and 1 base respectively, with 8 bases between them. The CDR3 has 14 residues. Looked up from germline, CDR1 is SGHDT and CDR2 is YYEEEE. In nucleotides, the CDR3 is TGTGCCAGCAGCTCCAGGGCGAGCAATCAGCCCCAGCATTTT. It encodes CASSSRASNQPQHF.